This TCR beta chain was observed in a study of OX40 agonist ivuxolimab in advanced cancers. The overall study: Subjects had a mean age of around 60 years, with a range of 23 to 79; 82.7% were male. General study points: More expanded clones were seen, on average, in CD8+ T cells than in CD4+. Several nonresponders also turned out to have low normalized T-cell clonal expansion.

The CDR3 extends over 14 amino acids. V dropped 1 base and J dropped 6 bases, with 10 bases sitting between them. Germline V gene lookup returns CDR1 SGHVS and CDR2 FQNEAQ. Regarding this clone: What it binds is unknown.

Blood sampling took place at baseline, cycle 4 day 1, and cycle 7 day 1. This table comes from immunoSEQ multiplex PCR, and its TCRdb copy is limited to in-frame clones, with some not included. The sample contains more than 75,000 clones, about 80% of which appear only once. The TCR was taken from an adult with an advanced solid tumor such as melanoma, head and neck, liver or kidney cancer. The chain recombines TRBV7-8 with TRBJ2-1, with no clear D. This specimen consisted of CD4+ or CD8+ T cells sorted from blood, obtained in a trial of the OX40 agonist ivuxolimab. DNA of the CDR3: TGTGCCAGCAGCTTAGAAACCCTTCGCAATGAGCAGTTCTTC. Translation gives CASSLETLRNEQFF. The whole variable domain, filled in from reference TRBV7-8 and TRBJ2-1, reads GAGVSQSPRYKVAKRGQDVALRCDPISGHVSLFWYQQALGQGPEFLTYFQNEAQLDKSGLPSDRFFAERPEGSVSTLKIQRTQQEDSAVYLCASSLETLRNEQFFGPGTRLTVL.